This T cell receptor beta chain is drawn from a study of blood T cell repertoires in COVID-19. For the study at large: The samples span acute and convalescent COVID-19 from the United States, Italy and Spain. Sample material is recorded as cDNA or gDNA derived from T cells, B-cell-depleted T cells, or PBMCs.

This clone was counted once. Authors' data handling: Reference gene primer amplification yielded estimated nucleated cell counts. The table came from immunoSEQ multiplex PCR; TCRdb's copy has only in-frame clones and leaves some out. V and J calls and clone size follow that table, whereas D and trimming were derived from the DNA. The repertoire holds roughly 380,000 clones, with roughly 85% as singletons. The CDR3 sequence is 15 residues long. V lost 3 bases and J lost 9; bases outside the gene matches: 8. Looked up from germline, CDR1 is SGHRS and CDR2 is YFSETQ. This clonotype was sampled from a woman between 18 and 30 years old with acute or convalescent COVID-19. Sequencing was performed on peripheral blood. The rearrangement joins TRBV5-1 to TRBJ1-4; 10 bases are a match to TRBD1. This chain's CDR3 is CASSSTGTGEKKLFF. CDR3 DNA sequence: TGCGCCAGCAGCTCGACCGGGACAGGGGAGAAAAAACTGTTTTTT. Based on the CDR3 plus reference TRBV5-1 and TRBJ1-4, the full variable domain is KAGVTQTPRYLIKTRGQQVTLSCSPISGHRSVSWYQQTPGQGLQFLFEYFSETQRNKGNFPGRFSGRQFSNSRSEMNVSTLELGDSALYLCASSSTGTGEKKLFFGSGTQLSVL.